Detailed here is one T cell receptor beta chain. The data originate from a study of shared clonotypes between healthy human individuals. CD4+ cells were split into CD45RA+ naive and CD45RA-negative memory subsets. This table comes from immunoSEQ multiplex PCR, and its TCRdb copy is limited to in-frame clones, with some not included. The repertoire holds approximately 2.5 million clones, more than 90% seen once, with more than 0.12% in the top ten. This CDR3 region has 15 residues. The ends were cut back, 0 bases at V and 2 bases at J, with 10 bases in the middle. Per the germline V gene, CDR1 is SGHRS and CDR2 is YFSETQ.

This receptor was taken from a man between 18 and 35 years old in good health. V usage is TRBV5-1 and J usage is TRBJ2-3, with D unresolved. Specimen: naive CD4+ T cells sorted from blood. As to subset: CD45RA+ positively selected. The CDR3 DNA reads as TGCGCCAGCAGCTTGGGGCAGGTGTTCACAGATACGCAGTATTTT. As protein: CASSLGQVFTDTQYF.